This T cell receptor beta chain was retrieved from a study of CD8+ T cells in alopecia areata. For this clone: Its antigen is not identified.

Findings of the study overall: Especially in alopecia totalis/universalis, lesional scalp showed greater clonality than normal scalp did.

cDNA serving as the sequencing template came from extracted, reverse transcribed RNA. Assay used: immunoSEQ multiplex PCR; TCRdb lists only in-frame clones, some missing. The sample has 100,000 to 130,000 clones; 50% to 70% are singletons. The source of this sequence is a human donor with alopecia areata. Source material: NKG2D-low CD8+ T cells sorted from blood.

CDR3 nucleotides: TGTGCCACCAGCAGCGCGGGACTAGCGGGAGAAAGGGGAGACAATGAGCAGTTCTTC. It yields the protein CATSSAGLAGERGDNEQFF. The chain employs TRBV15 and TRBJ2-1, with 14 bases fitting TRBD2. Per germline, CDR1 LNHNV and CDR2 YYDKDF (reference sequence). Trimming cost V 3 bases and J 5 bases; bases outside gene matches: 12. The CDR3 consists of 19 residues. The variable domain in full, with the rest retrieved from reference TRBV15 and TRBJ2-1, is DAMVIQNPRYQVTQFGKPVTLSCSQTLNHNVMYWYQQKSSQAPKLLFHYYDKDFNNEADTPDNFQSRRPNTSFCFLDIRSPGLGDTAMYLCATSSAGLAGERGDNEQFFGPGTRLTVL.